Listed below are T cell receptor beta chains from one sample, sequenced in a study of cytomegalovirus exposure and HLA in healthy donors. Clones were read by immunoSEQ multiplex PCR, and TCRdb kept only the in-frame ones, dropping some. Of 120,000 or so clones in the sample, approximately 80% were seen once. The specimen was PBMCs. The origin of the receptors is a man aged 25-45 years in good health and CMV-seronegative. CDR3s include the opening cysteine and the closing phenylalanine or tryptophan. Each record gives: clone size, D gene, J gene, V gene, CDR3 DNA, CDR3 protein. A D gene is named only where the DNA matches it firmly. Clone size is given for some rows only: seen once, a few or many times, or a class if the clone is expanded.

>NA|NA|TRBJ1-2|TRBV6-5
TGTGCCAGCAGGGACAGAAACTATGGCTACACCTTC
CASRDRNYGYTF
>NA|NA|TRBJ1-3|TRBV7-9
TGTGCCAGCAGCTTAGTTGGCCCGGAGGTTGGAAACACCATATATTTT
CASSLVGPEVGNTIYF
>NA|TRBD2|TRBJ2-7|TRBV28
TGTGCCACTCGGGGGGGCGGGGTGGGGGAGCAGTACTTC
CATRGGGVGEQYF
>NA|TRBD1|TRBJ2-3|TRBV5-1
TGCGCCAGCAGCAGGGGACAGGGGAGAACAGATACGCAGTATTTT
CASSRGQGRTDTQYF
>NA|NA|TRBJ2-7|TRBV27
TGTGCCAGCAGTCCCCGGTTGGGGGGTGACTACGAGCAGTACTTC
CASSPRLGGDYEQYF
>NA|NA|TRBJ1-1|TRBV30
TGTGCCTGGAGTGGCGTCATCCGGGGAGGGGATGCGGCTTTCTTT
CAWSGVIRGGDAAFF
>once|TRBD1|TRBJ1-5|TRBV30
TGTGCCTGGACAGGGGGTAGCAATCAGCCCCAGCATTTT
CAWTGGSNQPQHF
>once|NA|TRBJ2-3|TRBV30
TGTGCCTGGAGTTCCCAAGTTTTCCGGGGACTCCGCACAGATACGCAGTATTTT
CAWSSQVFRGLRTDTQYF
>NA|TRBD1|TRBJ2-1|TRBV27
TGTGCCAGCAGCAAACCAGGACAGGTCGCCAATGAGCAGTTCTTC
CASSKPGQVANEQFF
>NA|TRBD1|TRBJ2-7|TRBV7-9
TGTGCCAGCAGTTTGCAGGGGGCGGGGGAGCAGTACTTC
CASSLQGAGEQYF
>NA|TRBD2|TRBJ2-7|TRBV27
TGTGCCAGCAGTTCCCGACTAGCGGGAGTGGGGGAGCAGTACTTC
CASSSRLAGVGEQYF
>few|NA|TRBJ1-2|TRBV4-2
TGTGCCAGCAGCCAAGAGAGTGTGGGCAGGGAAGATGGCTACACCTTC
CASSQESVGREDGYTF
>NA|TRBD2|TRBJ2-1|TRBV7-8
TGTGCCAGCAGCTTAGCGAGCACTAGCGGAACCTCCTACAATGAGCAGTTCTTC
CASSLASTSGTSYNEQFF
>NA|TRBD2|TRBJ2-7|TRBV30
TGTGCCTGGGATAATGGGGGAGGGAACGGAACGTACGAGCAGTACTTC
CAWDNGGGNGTYEQYF
>once|TRBD2|TRBJ2-1|TRBV7-8
TGTGCCAGCAGCTTAGAAGGTTCTACGGGACTACCGGGACGGTACAATGAGCAGTTCTTC
CASSLEGSTGLPGRYNEQFF
>NA|TRBD2|TRBJ2-1|TRBV2
TGTGCCAGCGAACTAGCGGGAGTTTGGAGCTCCTACAATGAGCAGTTCTTC
CASELAGVWSSYNEQFF
>few|TRBD2|TRBJ2-7|TRBV10-1
TGCGCCAGCAGTGAACCTAGCGGAGGTCGGTACGAGCAGTACTTC
CASSEPSGGRYEQYF
>NA|NA|TRBJ2-2|TRBV18
TGTGCCAGCTCACCAAGTAGGAGAGACACCGGGGAGCTGTTTTTT
CASSPSRRDTGELFF
>NA|NA|TRBJ1-2|TRBV13
TGTGCCAGCAGTCTAGGGTGGGGAGCTAACTATGGCTACACCTTC
CASSLGWGANYGYTF
>NA|NA|TRBJ1-5|TRBV9
TGTGCCAGCAGCGTCGGGGATCCCAATCAGCCCCAGCATTTT
CASSVGDPNQPQHF
>NA|TRBD2|TRBJ2-7|TRBV6-5
TGTGCCAGCAGTTACGGGGGACTAGCGATTGACGAGCAGTACTTC
CASSYGGLAIDEQYF
>NA|TRBD2|TRBJ2-5|TRBV7-3
TGTGCCAGCAGCTTAAGACGGGGGGATAAAGAGACCCAGTACTTC
CASSLRRGDKETQYF
>NA|NA|TRBJ2-7|TRBV5-1
TGCGCCAGCAGCTTCTCCTACGAGCAGTACTTC
CASSFSYEQYF
>NA|NA|TRBJ2-7|TRBV27
TGTGCCAGCCGTCGCACTTCCTACGAGCAGTACTTC
CASRRTSYEQYF
>NA|NA|TRBJ1-3|TRBV5-4
TGTGCCAGCAGCTTGTGGACAGGAAACACCATATATTTT
CASSLWTGNTIYF
>few|NA|TRBJ2-7|TRBV2
TGTGCCAGCAGTGAGGCCACAGCCGCTGGCGAGCAGTACTTC
CASSEATAAGEQYF
>NA|NA|TRBJ2-7|TRBV5-4
TGTGCCAGCAGCCAACAGGGCCCTAGCTCCTACGAGCAGTACTTC
CASSQQGPSSYEQYF